These 13 T cell receptor beta chains were all obtained from the same sample, sequenced in a study of shared clonotypes between healthy human individuals. The assay was immunoSEQ multiplex PCR, and TCRdb's table has in-frame clones only and misses some. The data show 2 million to 2.5 million clones, with roughly 93% seen just once and 0.39% held by the top ten. Sequenced material: naive CD4+ T cells from PBMCs. Subset meaning: CD45RA+ positively selected. Receptor source: a man younger than 35 in good health. Some clones in this sample may be carry-over from other donors' samples.

The genes are TRBV5-8 and TRBJ2-7; D uncertain. The V gene's germline CDR1 is SGHTS and CDR2 YDEGEE. The CDR3 has 13 amino acids. V was clipped by 0 bases and J by 3 bases, with 7 bases between them. The CDR3 region is CASSLVAVYEQYF. The CDR3 coding sequence is TGTGCCAGCAGCTTGGTGGCAGTCTACGAGCAGTACTTC.

The genes are TRBV11-2 and TRBJ2-2; 14 positions agree with TRBD2. The CDR3 is 19 amino acids. Germline CDR1 reads SGHAT; CDR2 reads FQNNGV. The ends lost 4 bases at V and 5 bases at J; junction bases unmatched: 12. The CDR3 is CASSSLPGLAGEGTGELFF. Written as DNA, the CDR3 is TGTGCCAGCAGCTCTCTCCCGGGACTAGCGGGAGAGGGGACCGGGGAGCTGTTTTTT.

The chain recombines TRBV29-1 with TRBJ1-4, with TRBD1 identical over 8 bases. The length of the CDR3 is 14 residues. Losses at the gene ends were 6 bases for V and 7 bases for J; bases not matched to a gene: 10. Looked up from germline, CDR1 is SQVTM and CDR2 is ANQGSEA. The CDR3 protein is CSVLLAGGVEKLFF. DNA of the CDR3: TGCAGCGTCCTTCTGGCAGGGGGCGTTGAAAAACTGTTTTTT.

The genes are TRBV4-1 and TRBJ2-7, with TRBD2 matching over 8 bases. Germline V gene lookup returns CDR1 MGHRA and CDR2 YSYEKL. V trimming: 1 base; J trimming: 2 bases; junction bases outside the gene matches: 7. The CDR3 sequence is 16 residues long. Written as DNA, the CDR3 is TGCGCCAGCAGCCAAGGGGGTGGACTAGCAGCCTACGAGCAGTACTTC. Amino acid sequence: CASSQGGGLAAYEQYF.

V gene TRBV27 combines with J gene TRBJ1-5; D unclear. This CDR3 spans 13 amino acids. Germline V gene sequence: CDR1 MNHEY, CDR2 SMNVEV (reference sequence). The V and J ends lost 1 base and 7 bases respectively, with 8 bases between them. The CDR3 loop reads CASSLFGQQPQHF. CDR3 coding DNA: TGTGCCAGCAGTTTATTTGGGCAACAGCCCCAGCATTTT.

The chain couples TRBV11-2 to TRBJ2-4; D is unclear. Germline V gene sequence: CDR1 SGHAT, CDR2 FQNNGV. The CDR3 has 11 residues. The V end lost 7 bases, the J end lost 5 bases, and 6 bases lay between the germline ends. The CDR3 coding sequence is TGTGCCAGCAACTCCCAAAACATTCAGTACTTC. Its protein is CASNSQNIQYF.

The chain couples TRBV7-9 to TRBJ2-7; D ambiguous. V was pared by 5 bases and J by 5 bases, with 10 bases between. CDR1 is SEHNR, CDR2 FQNEAQ, per germline (reference sequence). The CDR3 covers 12 residues. As DNA, the CDR3 is TGTGCCAGCAGCCGAACCGAGAACGAGCAGTACTTC. As protein: CASSRTENEQYF.

The chain recombines TRBV5-1 with TRBJ2-1; D remains ambiguous. The germline CDR1 and CDR2 sequences are SGHRS and YFSETQ. The CDR3 is 14 residues long. Between the trimmed V and J ends, which lost 3 bases and 6 bases, there was a span of 13 bases. The CDR3 sequence: CASSSQGVGNEQFF. Written as DNA, the CDR3 is TGCGCCAGCAGCTCCCAAGGAGTCGGCAATGAGCAGTTCTTC.

A single count supports this clone. The chain couples TRBV6-1 to TRBJ1-5, with a tentative D call TRBD1 (5 bases). Trimming took 2 bases from V and 5 from J, leaving 10 bases between them. The CDR3 is 14 residues long. From germline, CDR1 is MNHNS and CDR2 SASEGT. The DNA for the CDR3 is TGTGCCAGCAGTGAAAGTAGACAGTATCAGCCCCAGCATTTT. Residues: CASSESRQYQPQHF.

The chain carries TRBV30 and TRBJ2-5, with 10 positions matching TRBD1. This CDR3 has 14 residues. V lost 3 bases to trimming and J lost 5 bases; unmatched junction nucleotides: 6. Germline V gene lookup returns CDR1 GTSNPN and CDR2 SVGIG (reference sequence). CDR3 DNA sequence: TGTGCCTGGAGCCGGGACAGGGGAGGGGAGACCCAGTACTTC. Translating gives CAWSRDRGGETQYF.

This clone was seen a single time. The same CDR3 arises from other DNA sequences in this sample as well. V and J are TRBV9 and TRBJ2-2, with D unclear. The CDR3 has 13 residues. Germline V gene data show CDR1 as SGDLS and CDR2 as YYNGEE. The V and J ends lost 0 bases and 4 bases respectively, with 4 bases between them. In DNA, the CDR3 is TGTGCCAGCAGCGTAGGTGCCACCGGGGAGCTGTTTTTT. Its translation is CASSVGATGELFF. Variable domain in full (rest from reference TRBV9 and TRBJ2-2): DSGVTQTPKHLITATGQRVTLRCSPRSGDLSVYWYQQSLDQGLQFLIQYYNGEERAKGNILERFSAQQFPDLHSELNLSSLELGDSALYFCASSVGATGELFFGEGSRLTVL.

This clone was observed once. V gene TRBV5-1 combines with J gene TRBJ2-2; D unclear. The length of the CDR3 is 16 residues. Germline loops: CDR1 SGHRS, CDR2 YFSETQ. Trimming cost V 2 bases and J 2 bases, with 13 bases left between them. CDR3 sequence (DNA): TGCGCCAGCAGCTTCGATAGTCGGATTAACACCGGGGAGCTGTTTTTT. It encodes CASSFDSRINTGELFF. The whole variable domain, remainder taken from reference TRBV5-1 and TRBJ2-2, is KAGVTQTPRYLIKTRGQQVTLSCSPISGHRSVSWYQQTPGQGLQFLFEYFSETQRNKGNFPGRFSGRQFSNSRSEMNVSTLELGDSALYLCASSFDSRINTGELFFGEGSRLTVL.

V is TRBV2 and J is TRBJ2-7, with a tentative D call TRBD1 (7 bases). The germline V gene encodes CDR1 SNHLY and CDR2 FYNNEI. V was cut by 8 bases and J by 3 bases, with 17 bases left in between. The CDR3 covers 14 residues. In DNA form, the CDR3 reads TGTGCCAGCCAACCGGGGGACAGCCTCTACGAGCAGTACTTC. Protein product: CASQPGDSLYEQYF.